This T cell receptor beta chain was documented in a study of patients and donors after allogeneic stem cell transplantation. Only a few counts were recorded for this clonotype. Germline CDR1 is DFQATT and CDR2 is SNEGSKA (reference sequence). This CDR3 is built from 14 residues. Trimming took off 5 bases at V and 4 bases at J, with 17 bases between the two ends. TCRdb re-called the RT-PCR reads with MiXCR, one entry per CDR3 protein. The sample has about 960,000 distinct CDR3 sequences; approximately 18% are singletons. The chain joins TRBV20-1 to TRBJ1-2, with no clear D. The source material was blood, either unsorted or a sorted T cell fraction (not recorded which). The source is a human donor who was either an allogeneic HSCT recipient or a stem cell or donor lymphocyte infusion donor (not recorded which). It is not recorded whose cells these are; they may come from a transplant donor. The CDR3, as DNA: TGCAGTGCTCAAACTCGGCCCTCGGGCTATGGCTACACCTTC. This codes for CSAQTRPSGYGYTF.